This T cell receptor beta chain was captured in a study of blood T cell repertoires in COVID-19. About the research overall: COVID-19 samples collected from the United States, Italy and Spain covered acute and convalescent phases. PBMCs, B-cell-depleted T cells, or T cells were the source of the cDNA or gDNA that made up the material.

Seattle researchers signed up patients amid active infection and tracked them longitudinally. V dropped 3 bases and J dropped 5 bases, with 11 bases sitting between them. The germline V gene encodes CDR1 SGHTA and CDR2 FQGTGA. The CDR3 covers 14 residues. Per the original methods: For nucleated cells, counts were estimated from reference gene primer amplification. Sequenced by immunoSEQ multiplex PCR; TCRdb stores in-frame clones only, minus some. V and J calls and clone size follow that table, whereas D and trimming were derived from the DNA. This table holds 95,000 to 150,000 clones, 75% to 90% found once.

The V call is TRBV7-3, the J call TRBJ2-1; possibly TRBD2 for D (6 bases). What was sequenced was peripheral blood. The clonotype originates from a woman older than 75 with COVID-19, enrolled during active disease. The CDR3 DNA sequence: TGTGCCAGCAGCTTGGGGAGCGGGCACAATGAGCAGTTCTTC. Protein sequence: CASSLGSGHNEQFF. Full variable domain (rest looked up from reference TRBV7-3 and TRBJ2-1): GAGVSQTPSNKVTEKGKYVELRCDPISGHTALYWYRQSLGQGPEFLIYFQGTGAADDSGLPNDRFFAVRPEGSVSTLKIQRTERGDSAVYLCASSLGSGHNEQFFGPGTRLTVL.